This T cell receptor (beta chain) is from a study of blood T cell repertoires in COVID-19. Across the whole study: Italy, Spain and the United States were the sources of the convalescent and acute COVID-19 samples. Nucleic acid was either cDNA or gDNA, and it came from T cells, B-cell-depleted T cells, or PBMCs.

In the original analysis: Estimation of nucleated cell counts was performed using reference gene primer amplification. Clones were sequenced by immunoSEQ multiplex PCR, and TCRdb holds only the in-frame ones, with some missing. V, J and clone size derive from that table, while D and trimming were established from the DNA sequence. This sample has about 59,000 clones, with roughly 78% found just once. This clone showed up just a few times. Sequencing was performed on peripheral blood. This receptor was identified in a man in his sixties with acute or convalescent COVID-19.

The CDR3 loop is CATSDFTSLGYNEQFF. CDR3 nucleotides: TGTGCCACCAGTGATTTTACATCACTCGGGTACAATGAGCAGTTCTTC. This chain uses TRBV24-1 with TRBJ2-1; D is uncertain. V was cut by 1 base and J by 4 bases, with 13 bases left in between. This CDR3 is 16 amino acids long. Germline V gene lookup returns CDR1 KGHDR and CDR2 SFDVKD.